In this sample, the clone carrying this T cell receptor beta chain turned up once. This record comes from a study of technical replicates of blood from a few donors. Some clones are missing from TCRdb's copy, which holds only in-frame ones; the method was immunoSEQ multiplex PCR. The data show approximately 94,000 clones, with 90% to 96% seen just once and 0.36% held by the top ten. The CDR3 covers 13 residues. V was clipped by 5 bases and J by 1 base, with 8 bases between them. In germline, CDR1 is SEHNR, CDR2 FQNEAQ (reference sequence). The TCR comes from a human donor in good health. The sample was T cells isolated from PBMCs. This sequence joins TRBV7-9 and TRBJ1-1, with a tentative D call TRBD1 (5 bases). The CDR3 spells CASSNTGNTEAFF. DNA of the CDR3: TGTGCCAGCAGCAATACAGGGAACACTGAAGCTTTCTTT.